This T cell receptor beta chain emerged from a study of response to subunit inactivated influenza vaccine. Study results and limitations: Only a handful of new T cells, the authors suggested, are recruited with each seasonal influenza vaccination.

Notes on this clonotype: Its antigen is currently unknown.

In TCRdb, the RT-PCR reads were re-called with MiXCR into one record per CDR3 protein. The sample has about half a million distinct CDR3 sequences, roughly 8.2% seen once; the top ten hold 13%. The CDR3 contains 11 residues. Germline V gives CDR1 SGHTA, CDR2 FQGNSA. Here the sequenced sample was PBMCs from blood, taken about 24 months after vaccination. The chain employs TRBV7-2 and TRBJ2-1; D remains ambiguous. The TCR was taken from a man aged 50-75 years who received an inactivated influenza vaccine. CDR3 protein: CACHSYNEQFF. The CDR3 region has the DNA TGTGCTTGCCACTCCTACAATGAGCAGTTCTTC.